Presented here are 8 T cell receptor beta chains from one specimen sequenced in a study of cytomegalovirus exposure and HLA in healthy donors. With 60 Vbeta and 13 Jbeta primers, the PCR was carried out. The table came from immunoSEQ multiplex PCR; TCRdb's copy has only in-frame clones and leaves some out. The profile shows about 150,000 clones, about 80% of them singletons. Sequenced: PBMCs. The receptors were gathered from a man aged 25 to 45 in good health and CMV-seropositive.

Here the CDR3 DNA reads TGTGCCAGCAGTCCTGACAGGGGGATTGGTGAAAAACTGTTTTTT. This sequence encodes CASSPDRGIGEKLFF. This sequence joins TRBV27 and TRBJ1-4, with TRBD1 matching 9 bases. Germline CDR1 is MNHEY and CDR2 is SMNVEV (reference sequence). V shed 5 bases and J 7 bases; nucleotides not matched to a gene: 8. The CDR3 covers 15 residues.

This clone was found a few times. This sequence joins TRBV6-5 and TRBJ2-7, with a weak D call TRBD2 (5 bases). Trimming cost V 2 bases and J 3 bases, with 11 bases left between them. Germline loops: CDR1 MNHEY, CDR2 SVGAGI. The CDR3 runs 14 residues. This CDR3 is CASSYRERFYEQYF. In nucleotides, the CDR3 is TGTGCCAGCAGTTACCGTGAGCGGTTCTACGAGCAGTACTTC.

This clone has just a few counts. The chain is built from TRBV30 and TRBJ2-3; 8 nucleotides line up with TRBD2. Germline values: CDR1 GTSNPN, CDR2 SVGIG (reference sequence). The CDR3 spans 18 residues. Unmatched junction bases numbered 13, after V lost 0 bases and J lost 2 bases. The CDR3 here is CAWSVKALAGRYTDTQYF. The CDR3 DNA follows: TGTGCCTGGAGTGTTAAGGCGTTAGCGGGGCGTTACACAGATACGCAGTATTTT. Full variable domain (outside the CDR3, taken from reference TRBV30 and TRBJ2-3): SQTIHQWPATLVQPVGSPLSLECTVEGTSNPNLYWYRQAAGRGLQLLFYSVGIGQISSEVPQNLSASRPQDRQFILSSKKLLLSDSGFYLCAWSVKALAGRYTDTQYFGPGTRLTVL.

CDR3 protein: CATRTGDQPQHF. CDR3 DNA: TGTGCCACCAGGACAGGGGATCAGCCCCAGCATTTT. This chain links TRBV27 with TRBJ1-5; 9 nucleotides match TRBD1. V dropped 10 bases and J dropped 5; count of bases not matched to a gene: 3. The CDR3 totals 12 residues. CDR1 is MNHEY and CDR2 is SMNVEV in the germline V gene (reference sequence).

This clone showed up just a few times. This chain uses TRBV18 with TRBJ1-3, with a tentative D call TRBD1 (5 bases). Germline-derived CDR1 and CDR2 are KGHSH and LQKENI. The germline V and J ends were trimmed by 3 bases and 2 bases, with 11 bases remaining between them. The CDR3 consists of 15 residues. The CDR3 bases are TGTGCCAGCTCACCGATGGGGGGTCCTGGAAACACCATATATTTT. This translates into CASSPMGGPGNTIYF.

This clone was counted between two and nine times. The chain uses TRBV5-4 and TRBJ2-1; 7 bases align to TRBD2. The CDR3 has 17 amino acids. The germline gives CDR1 SGHNT, CDR2 YYREEE (reference sequence). J gave up 6 bases and V 1 base, and 13 bases lay outside the gene matches. The CDR3 loop reads CASSLFAGASRTNEQFF. The CDR3 DNA follows: TGTGCCAGCAGCTTGTTTGCGGGAGCCTCGAGAACCAATGAGCAGTTCTTC.

This clone was seen a few times. This chain uses TRBV30 with TRBJ1-1; 7 bases align to TRBD1. Losses at the gene ends were 3 bases for V and 5 bases for J; bases not matched to a gene: 3. This CDR3 has 12 residues. Germline CDR1 GTSNPN, CDR2 SVGIG (reference sequence). In nucleotides, the CDR3 is TGTGCCTGGAGGGGCAGGGGGACTGAAGCTTTCTTT. Translation gives CAWRGRGTEAFF.

The chain has TRBV7-9 and TRBJ1-1, with a possible D match to TRBD1 (5 bases). V was cut by 5 bases and J by 6 bases, with 16 bases left in between. Germline V gives CDR1 SEHNR, CDR2 FQNEAQ (reference sequence). The CDR3 loop spans 14 amino acids. In DNA form, the CDR3 reads TGTGCCAGCAGCCCGGGGGGAGGGGTGCCTGAAGCTTTCTTT. Translating gives CASSPGGGVPEAFF.